These T cell receptor beta chains were read from a single sample in a study of OX40 agonist ivuxolimab in advanced cancers. Libraries were prepared by immunoSEQ multiplex PCR; TCRdb keeps only in-frame clonotypes and omits some of them. The sample lists around 70,000 clones, roughly 84% seen once, with around 6.6% in the top ten. The input for sequencing was CD4+ or CD8+ T cells sorted from blood, taken in a trial of the OX40 agonist ivuxolimab. The receptors originated from an adult with an advanced solid tumor such as melanoma, head and neck, liver or kidney cancer. Both conserved end residues are part of each CDR3. The D gene is left open where the match is weak. Expanded clones are given a class, and other clones once, few, many or no size at all.

D gene: -; V gene: TRBV11-3; J gene: TRBJ1-2; clone size: -; CDR3 protein: CASSSRMRSYGYTF; CDR3 DNA: TGTGCCAGCAGCTCCAGGATGAGAAGCTATGGCTACACCTTC
D gene: -; V gene: TRBV28; J gene: TRBJ1-2; clone size: -; CDR3 protein: CASSGGRHYGYTF; CDR3 DNA: TGTGCCAGCAGTGGGGGACGCCACTATGGCTACACCTTC
D gene: -; V gene: TRBV7-3; J gene: TRBJ2-7; clone size: -; CDR3 protein: CASSWIGREDNEQYF; CDR3 DNA: TGTGCCAGCAGCTGGATAGGACGGGAAGACAACGAGCAGTACTTC
D gene: -; V gene: TRBV7-2; J gene: TRBJ2-3; clone size: -; CDR3 protein: CASSLLARANTDTQYF; CDR3 DNA: TGTGCCAGCAGCTTACTTGCTCGAGCGAACACAGATACGCAGTATTTT
D gene: TRBD1; V gene: TRBV19; J gene: TRBJ1-1; clone size: -; CDR3 protein: CASRKQGDTEAFF; CDR3 DNA: TGTGCCAGCCGGAAACAGGGGGACACTGAAGCTTTCTTT
D gene: -; V gene: TRBV7-2; J gene: TRBJ1-1; clone size: -; CDR3 protein: CASSYAVNTEAFF; CDR3 DNA: TGTGCCAGCAGCTATGCGGTGAACACTGAAGCTTTCTTT
D gene: TRBD1; V gene: TRBV9; J gene: TRBJ2-5; clone size: -; CDR3 protein: CASSVTTGGRGETQYF; CDR3 DNA: TGTGCCAGCAGCGTAACAACAGGGGGCCGAGGGGAGACCCAGTACTTC
D gene: -; V gene: TRBV7-2; J gene: TRBJ2-7; clone size: -; CDR3 protein: CASSLIGGPGYEQYF; CDR3 DNA: TGTGCCAGCAGCTTAATCGGGGGGCCGGGCTACGAGCAGTACTTC
D gene: -; V gene: TRBV28; J gene: TRBJ1-2; clone size: -; CDR3 protein: CASSSGAGGYTF; CDR3 DNA: TGTGCCAGCTCGTCAGGGGCGGGTGGCTACACCTTC
D gene: -; V gene: TRBV18; J gene: TRBJ2-4; clone size: -; CDR3 protein: CASSPRTALAKNIQYF; CDR3 DNA: TGTGCCAGCTCACCACGGACAGCGCTTGCCAAAAACATTCAGTACTTC
D gene: TRBD2; V gene: TRBV4-3; J gene: TRBJ2-3; clone size: -; CDR3 protein: CASSQDPWAGTSGQSTDTQYF; CDR3 DNA: TGCGCCAGCAGCCAAGACCCTTGGGCCGGGACTAGCGGACAGAGCACAGATACGCAGTATTTT
D gene: TRBD2; V gene: TRBV7-8; J gene: TRBJ2-3; clone size: -; CDR3 protein: CASSLDGPGLAGAGADTQYF; CDR3 DNA: TGTGCCAGCAGCTTAGATGGGCCGGGACTAGCGGGGGCCGGCGCAGATACGCAGTATTTT
D gene: -; V gene: TRBV6-6; J gene: TRBJ1-2; clone size: -; CDR3 protein: CASRHLYYTF; CDR3 DNA: TGTGCCAGTCGTCACCTTTACTACACCTTC
D gene: -; V gene: TRBV5-4; J gene: TRBJ2-1; clone size: -; CDR3 protein: CASSRKSGSDAREQFF; CDR3 DNA: TGTGCCAGCAGCCGCAAGTCGGGGAGCGACGCCCGTGAGCAGTTCTTC
D gene: -; V gene: TRBV10-3; J gene: TRBJ2-7; clone size: -; CDR3 protein: CAISDSGLSDYEQYF; CDR3 DNA: TGTGCCATCAGTGACTCAGGGCTTAGTGACTACGAGCAGTACTTC
D gene: -; V gene: TRBV15; J gene: TRBJ1-1; clone size: -; CDR3 protein: CATSRPPTRGIPEAFF; CDR3 DNA: TGTGCCACCAGCAGACCTCCGACCCGGGGAATCCCTGAAGCTTTCTTT
D gene: -; V gene: TRBV4-2; J gene: TRBJ2-2; clone size: -; CDR3 protein: CASSQHRQTGELFF; CDR3 DNA: TGTGCCAGCAGCCAACACAGGCAGACCGGGGAGCTGTTTTTT
D gene: TRBD2; V gene: TRBV5-4; J gene: TRBJ2-1; clone size: -; CDR3 protein: CASSGGLARSYNEQFF; CDR3 DNA: TGTGCCAGCAGCGGCGGACTAGCGAGGTCCTACAATGAGCAGTTCTTC
D gene: TRBD2; V gene: TRBV13; J gene: TRBJ2-1; clone size: -; CDR3 protein: CASSLASGGVTDEQFF; CDR3 DNA: TGTGCCAGCAGCTTAGCTAGCGGGGGGGTCACGGATGAGCAGTTCTTC
D gene: -; V gene: TRBV19; J gene: TRBJ1-1; clone size: -; CDR3 protein: CASSFTGAGAFF; CDR3 DNA: TGTGCCAGTAGTTTCACAGGAGCCGGAGCTTTCTTT
D gene: -; V gene: TRBV10-2; J gene: TRBJ2-1; clone size: -; CDR3 protein: CASSDRGSNEQFF; CDR3 DNA: TGCGCCAGCAGTGACCGGGGGAGCAATGAGCAGTTCTTC
D gene: -; V gene: TRBV14; J gene: TRBJ1-1; clone size: -; CDR3 protein: CASSQELTGLTEAFF; CDR3 DNA: TGTGCCAGCAGCCAAGAGCTCACAGGGCTCACTGAAGCTTTCTTT
D gene: TRBD2; V gene: TRBV9; J gene: TRBJ2-1; clone size: once; CDR3 protein: CASSALSGTTINEQFF; CDR3 DNA: TGTGCCAGCAGCGCCCTCAGCGGGACTACCATCAATGAGCAGTTCTTC
D gene: -; V gene: TRBV7-9; J gene: TRBJ2-5; clone size: once; CDR3 protein: CASSPQGVSGRETQYF; CDR3 DNA: TGTGCCAGCAGTCCGCAGGGTGTAAGTGGTAGAGAGACCCAGTACTTC
D gene: -; V gene: TRBV28; J gene: TRBJ1-5; clone size: few; CDR3 protein: CASGKWGGYSNQPQHF; CDR3 DNA: TGTGCCAGCGGTAAATGGGGGGGGTATAGCAATCAGCCCCAGCATTTT
D gene: TRBD1; V gene: TRBV28; J gene: TRBJ1-1; clone size: -; CDR3 protein: CASSHGTGGEAFF; CDR3 DNA: TGTGCCAGCAGTCACGGGACAGGAGGAGAAGCTTTCTTT
D gene: TRBD2; V gene: TRBV6-1; J gene: TRBJ2-7; clone size: once; CDR3 protein: CASSGRLAGGTISYEQYF; CDR3 DNA: TGTGCCAGCAGTGGGAGACTAGCGGGGGGAACGATCTCCTACGAGCAGTACTTC
D gene: -; V gene: TRBV19; J gene: TRBJ1-1; clone size: -; CDR3 protein: CASTPLVGAETTEAFF; CDR3 DNA: TGTGCCAGTACCCCCTTGGTGGGGGCCGAAACCACTGAAGCTTTCTTT
D gene: -; V gene: TRBV7-2; J gene: TRBJ1-2; clone size: few; CDR3 protein: CASSQPEDVTGIYGYTF; CDR3 DNA: TGTGCCAGCAGCCAACCAGAGGACGTGACTGGGATCTATGGCTACACCTTC
D gene: -; V gene: TRBV19; J gene: TRBJ2-5; clone size: -; CDR3 protein: CASSGRYQETQYF; CDR3 DNA: TGTGCCAGTAGTGGCCGGTACCAAGAGACCCAGTACTTC
D gene: -; V gene: TRBV7-2; J gene: TRBJ1-1; clone size: -; CDR3 protein: CASSLRGASGTEAFF; CDR3 DNA: TGTGCCAGCAGCCTCCGGGGAGCCAGCGGCACTGAAGCTTTCTTT
D gene: TRBD1; V gene: TRBV7-3; J gene: TRBJ2-7; clone size: -; CDR3 protein: CASSPPGTGAYEQYF; CDR3 DNA: TGTGCCAGCAGCCCTCCGGGGACAGGGGCCTACGAGCAGTACTTC
D gene: -; V gene: TRBV6-5; J gene: TRBJ1-1; clone size: -; CDR3 protein: CASSYRVNTEAFF; CDR3 DNA: TGTGCCAGCAGTTACAGGGTCAACACTGAAGCTTTCTTT
D gene: TRBD2; V gene: TRBV11-3; J gene: TRBJ2-5; clone size: -; CDR3 protein: CASSLRLAGAGETQYF; CDR3 DNA: TGTGCCAGCAGCCTCCGACTAGCGGGAGCCGGGGAGACCCAGTACTTC
D gene: -; V gene: TRBV15; J gene: TRBJ2-3; clone size: few; CDR3 protein: CATSRGGGLTDTQYF; CDR3 DNA: TGTGCCACCAGCAGGGGGGGCGGGTTAACAGATACGCAGTATTTT
D gene: TRBD2; V gene: TRBV5-4; J gene: TRBJ2-1; clone size: -; CDR3 protein: CASSQTSGGPNNEQFF; CDR3 DNA: TGTGCCAGCAGCCAGACTAGCGGGGGGCCTAACAATGAGCAGTTCTTC
D gene: TRBD1; V gene: TRBV29-1; J gene: TRBJ1-1; clone size: -; CDR3 protein: CSGDRGSTEAFF; CDR3 DNA: TGCAGCGGCGACAGGGGTTCCACTGAAGCTTTCTTT
D gene: TRBD1; V gene: TRBV28; J gene: TRBJ1-1; clone size: -; CDR3 protein: CASGRTGGFMNTEAFF; CDR3 DNA: TGTGCCAGCGGACGGACAGGCGGCTTCATGAACACTGAAGCTTTCTTT
D gene: -; V gene: TRBV10-3; J gene: TRBJ1-2; clone size: -; CDR3 protein: CAATVGKPGSGYTF; CDR3 DNA: TGTGCCGCAACGGTTGGAAAGCCAGGTAGTGGCTACACCTTC
D gene: -; V gene: TRBV28; J gene: TRBJ1-2; clone size: -; CDR3 protein: CASRTGVDYGYTF; CDR3 DNA: TGTGCCAGCAGGACAGGTGTTGACTATGGCTACACCTTC
D gene: TRBD1; V gene: TRBV5-1; J gene: TRBJ2-2; clone size: many; CDR3 protein: CASRTGPGELFF; CDR3 DNA: TGCGCCAGCAGGACAGGGCCCGGGGAGCTGTTTTTT
D gene: TRBD2; V gene: TRBV28; J gene: TRBJ2-1; clone size: few; CDR3 protein: CASSLVLAGGREQFF; CDR3 DNA: TGTGCCAGCAGTTTAGTGCTAGCGGGGGGACGCGAGCAGTTCTTC
D gene: -; V gene: TRBV28; J gene: TRBJ1-5; clone size: few; CDR3 protein: CASSIPGVRPQHF; CDR3 DNA: TGTGCCAGCAGTATCCCAGGGGTCAGGCCCCAGCATTTT
D gene: -; V gene: TRBV4-1; J gene: TRBJ1-1; clone size: -; CDR3 protein: CASSQSVALTQNTEAFF; CDR3 DNA: TGCGCCAGCAGCCAATCCGTCGCCCTGACACAGAACACTGAAGCTTTCTTT
D gene: -; V gene: TRBV4-1; J gene: TRBJ2-3; clone size: -; CDR3 protein: CASSRLTDLSTDTQYF; CDR3 DNA: TGCGCCAGCAGCCGGTTGACCGATCTTAGCACAGATACGCAGTATTTT
D gene: TRBD1; V gene: TRBV4-2; J gene: TRBJ2-4; clone size: -; CDR3 protein: CASSQVWDRPLAKNIQYF; CDR3 DNA: TGTGCCAGCAGCCAAGTGTGGGACAGACCTCTAGCCAAAAACATTCAGTACTTC
D gene: -; V gene: TRBV18; J gene: TRBJ1-2; clone size: -; CDR3 protein: CASSPEMGGNYGYTF; CDR3 DNA: TGTGCCAGCTCACCCGAAATGGGCGGGAACTATGGCTACACCTTC
D gene: TRBD2; V gene: TRBV7-9; J gene: TRBJ2-1; clone size: -; CDR3 protein: CASSLSLAGAYNEQFF; CDR3 DNA: TGTGCCAGCAGCTTATCTCTAGCGGGAGCCTACAATGAGCAGTTCTTC
D gene: -; V gene: TRBV6-6; J gene: TRBJ1-1; clone size: few; CDR3 protein: CASSYGGPNTEAFF; CDR3 DNA: TGTGCCAGCAGTTACGGGGGGCCTAACACTGAAGCTTTCTTT
D gene: -; V gene: TRBV30; J gene: TRBJ2-7; clone size: -; CDR3 protein: CAWSDNTEQYF; CDR3 DNA: TGTGCCTGGAGTGATAACACCGAGCAGTACTTC
D gene: -; V gene: TRBV15; J gene: TRBJ2-5; clone size: -; CDR3 protein: CATSRGASQETQYF; CDR3 DNA: TGTGCCACCAGCAGAGGGGCCTCCCAAGAGACCCAGTACTTC